The 18 T cell receptor beta chains below were found in one sample sequenced in a study of metastatic and nonmetastatic thyroid tumors. TCRdb ran MiXCR on the PCR reads. Here the sample spans about 26,000 clones, about 15% being singletons. Thyroid surgery was performed in patients who had received no treatment beforehand. Sequencing was done on a sample of blood. Receptors were obtained from a female donor with papillary thyroid cancer or a benign thyroid nodule (not recorded which). Some clones in this sample may be carry-over from other donors' samples.

This clone has a count of ten or more. The V call is TRBV18, the J call TRBJ1-2, with 8 bases aligning to TRBD1. Germline CDR1 is KGHSH and CDR2 is LQKENI. V was pared by 0 bases and J by 3 bases, with 6 bases of the junction left unmatched. The CDR3 length is 16 residues. CDR3 DNA: TGTGCCAGCTCACCACCCCCACAGGGGGATCACTATGGCTACACCTTC. Protein: CASSPPPQGDHYGYTF.

This clone was observed many times. The germline gene is not matched at one end of the junction; a read error may be the cause. The chain recombines TRBV20-1 with TRBJ2-3, with 7 bases lining up with TRBD2. The germline V gene has CDR1 DFQATT and CDR2 SNEGSKA (reference sequence). The CDR3 covers 16 residues. The CDR3 spells CSARATWAGAADTRYF. CDR3 DNA: TGCAGTGCTAGAGCGACCTGGGCGGGAGCCGCAGATACGCGGTATTTT.

Of note for this clone: An end of the junction differs from the germline gene, which may be a read error. The chain uses TRBV7-8 and TRBJ1-1; a weak D match, TRBD1 (6 bases). The CDR3 length is 13 residues. CDR1 and CDR2 from the germline V gene are SGHVS and FQNEAQ. CDR3 loop: CANSLVGAPADFF. CDR3 nucleotides: TGTGCCAACAGCTTAGTGGGGGCCCCGGCGGATTTCTTT.

This clone is termed medium-sized. V gene TRBV6-1 combines with J gene TRBJ2-1, with 9 bases that match TRBD1. The CDR3 is 15 amino acids. Looked up from germline, CDR1 is MNHNS and CDR2 is SASEGT. V lost 5 bases to trimming and J lost 6 bases; unmatched junction nucleotides: 8. The CDR3 DNA reads as TGTGCCAGCAGTTGGGACAGGGAGGCCCCCAATGAGCAGTTCTTC. Amino acids: CASSWDREAPNEQFF.

This clone was observed at least ten times. This chain links TRBV7-3 with TRBJ2-3; no clear D. Trimming shortened V by 11 bases and J by 0 bases, and 12 bases separated the two germline ends. This CDR3 is built from 13 residues. The germline V gene has CDR1 SGHTA and CDR2 FQGTGA. The CDR3 here is CALGGTSTDTQYF. Here the CDR3 DNA reads TGTGCCTTGGGCGGTACTAGCACAGATACGCAGTATTTT. Full variable domain (outside the CDR3, taken from reference TRBV7-3 and TRBJ2-3): GAGVSQTPSNKVTEKGKYVELRCDPISGHTALYWYRQSLGQGPEFLIYFQGTGAADDSGLPNDRFFAVRPEGSVSTLKIQRTERGDSAVYLCALGGTSTDTQYFGPGTRLTVL.

The gene calls are TRBV28 and TRBJ2-5; D remains unclear. V gave up 10 bases and J gave up 5 bases, with 8 bases separating them. This CDR3 is 10 amino acids long. Germline CDR1 is MDHEN and CDR2 is SYDVKM. The CDR3 spells CAIRGETQYF. For the CDR3, the DNA is TGTGCCATCCGAGGTGAGACCCAGTACTTC. Drawing the rest from reference TRBV28 and TRBJ2-5, the complete variable domain is DVKVTQSSRYLVKRTGEKVFLECVQDMDHENMFWYRQDPGLGLRLIYFSYDVKMKEKGDIPEGYSVSREKKERFSLILESASTNQTSMYLCAIRGETQYFGPGTRLLVL.

The CDR3 reads CSVIPSGRAKEQYF. The DNA for the CDR3 is TGCAGTGTCATTCCTAGCGGGAGGGCCAAGGAGCAGTACTTC. The chain uses TRBV20-1 and TRBJ2-7; 12 nucleotides match TRBD2. J was trimmed by 7 bases and V by 7 bases; bases with no gene match: 11. This CDR3 contains 14 residues. Per the germline V gene, CDR1 is DFQATT and CDR2 is SNEGSKA (reference sequence).

This clone came up many times. The chain employs TRBV9 and TRBJ2-5; D may be TRBD1 (6 bases). The V end was cut by 0 bases, the J end by 5 bases, with 20 bases between. The CDR3 runs 17 residues. Germline V gene sequence: CDR1 SGDLS, CDR2 YYNGEE. CDR3 residues: CASSVGGQGRGGETQYF. The CDR3 nucleotides read TGTGCCAGCAGCGTAGGAGGTCAGGGCAGGGGCGGGGAGACCCAGTACTTC.

In regard to this clone: The conserved closing phenylalanine or tryptophan is absent in this CDR3, likely reflecting a read error. No DNA is shown, since the ends of the CDR3 on it are uncertain; the CDR3 is the one TCRdb lists. The chain recombines TRBV6-2 or TRBV6-3 with TRBJ2-1. The CDR3 is made up of 11 amino acids, end residues included. Germline V gives CDR1 MNHEY, CDR2 SVGEGT. The CDR3 is CPSSQVDEQCI.

Ten or more counts support this clone. J is TRBJ2-5 and V is TRBV6-2 or TRBV6-3; 9 bases are shared with TRBD2. Germline V gene sequence: CDR1 MNHEY, CDR2 SVGEGT. The V segment lost 7 bases and the J segment 4 bases; nucleotides outside the gene matches: 16. The CDR3 extends over 17 amino acids. CDR3 residues: CASTRGVIAGAAETQYF. The CDR3 DNA is TGTGCCAGCACCAGAGGGGTGATAGCGGGAGCCGCAGAGACCCAGTACTTC.

In DNA form, the CDR3 reads TGTGCCACCAGTGATTTCTCCGGGCGGCCACAGCATTTT. This translates into CATSDFSGRPQHF. The rearrangement joins TRBV24-1 to TRBJ1-5; D is ambiguous. The CDR3 consists of 13 residues. The V gene's germline CDR1 is KGHDR and CDR2 SFDVKD. Trimming stripped 1 base from V and 13 bases from J, with 13 bases between.

This clone was observed many times. The chain recombines TRBV3-1 with TRBJ2-7, with D possibly TRBD1 on 6 matching bases. Trimming removed 4 bases at V and 0 bases at J, with 7 bases between. There are 13 residues in the CDR3. CDR1 and CDR2 from the germline V gene are LGHDT and YNNKEL (reference sequence). CDR3 bases: TGTGCCAGCAGCCCAGGGGCCTCCTACGAGCAGTACTTC. Protein: CASSPGASYEQYF.

In its sample, this clone was seen many times. V is TRBV28 and J is TRBJ1-4, with unresolved D. Trimming took off 3 bases at V and 3 bases at J, with 5 bases between the two ends. Germline assignment: CDR1 MDHEN and CDR2 SYDVKM. The CDR3 contains 13 residues. The CDR3 DNA reads as TGTGCCAGCAGTTTGGAGTCTAATGAAAAACTGTTTTTT. Its translation: CASSLESNEKLFF.

This clone was seen many times. The chain employs TRBV5-4 and TRBJ2-1; no clear D. The germline V and J ends were trimmed by 0 bases and 0 bases, with 13 bases remaining between them. This CDR3 spans 17 amino acids. Looked up from germline, CDR1 is SGHNT and CDR2 is YYREEE (reference sequence). Here the CDR3 reads CASSLEGSTGSYNEQFF. The DNA for the CDR3 is TGTGCCAGCAGCTTGGAGGGCAGTACCGGCTCCTACAATGAGCAGTTCTTC.

This clone showed up just a few times. A much larger clone differs from this one at a single base, so this may be a read error. The rearrangement joins TRBV29-1 to TRBJ2-1, with 10 bases aligning to TRBD1. Unmatched junction bases numbered 8, after V lost 5 bases and J lost 7 bases. In germline, CDR1 is SQVTM, CDR2 ANQGSEA. The CDR3 has 14 residues. The CDR3 nucleotides read TGCAGCGTTATTAGGGGACAGGGGAGGAATGAGCAGTTCTTC. Translation: CSVIRGQGRNEQFF.

This clone has ten or more counts. The chain is built from TRBV6-1 and TRBJ1-1, with D uncertain. The ends were cut back, 5 bases at V and 3 bases at J, with 10 bases in the middle. The CDR3 runs to 13 residues. Germline loops: CDR1 MNHNS, CDR2 SASEGT. The CDR3 reads CASSTATYTEAFF. For the CDR3, the DNA is TGTGCCAGCAGTACGGCCACGTACACTGAAGCTTTCTTT.

At least ten counts were recorded for this clone. The gene calls are TRBV28 and TRBJ1-5, with D possibly TRBD1 on 5 matching bases. Trimming stripped 8 bases from V and 11 bases from J, with 16 bases between. CDR1 MDHEN and CDR2 SYDVKM come from the germline V gene. The CDR3 spans 12 residues. CDR3: CASCYRRDAQHF. CDR3 DNA sequence: TGTGCCAGCTGTTACCGCCGGGACGCCCAGCATTTT.

Note on this clone: Germline is not matched at one junction end, which may reflect a read error. The rearrangement links TRBV28 to TRBJ2-6; D gene unclear. This CDR3 has 15 amino acids. The V gene's germline CDR1 is MDHEN and CDR2 SYDVKM. CDR3 region: CASSLGWSGSNVLTF. CDR3 nucleotides: TGTGCCAGCAGTTTAGGATGGTCTGGGTCCAACGTCCTGACTTTC. Full variable domain (outside the CDR3, taken from reference TRBV28 and TRBJ2-6): DVKVTQSSRYLVKRTGEKVFLECVQDMDHENMFWYRQDPGLGLRLIYFSYDVKMKEKGDIPEGYSVSREKKERFSLILESASTNQTSMYLCASSLGWSGSNVLTFGAGSRLTVL.